This T cell receptor beta chain was obtained from a study of cytomegalovirus exposure and HLA in healthy donors. Broader study findings: There were some V segments, including TRBV6-2 and TRBV6-3, excluded as indistinguishable. Analyses of presence/absence relied on an assumption of roughly uniform sequencing depth across donors.

A multiplex PCR was run with 60 Vbeta primers and 13 Jbeta primers. Assay: immunoSEQ multiplex PCR; the TCRdb copy retains only in-frame clones and omits some. The sample carries 150,000 to 200,000 clones, over 60% recorded once. This clone appeared once. The antigen is undetermined. V was pared by 1 base and J by 6 bases, with 3 bases of the junction left unmatched. This CDR3 comprises 13 residues. Per germline, CDR1 SGHRS and CDR2 YFSETQ. The genes are TRBV5-1 and TRBJ2-7, with 8 positions matching TRBD1. Input material: PBMCs. The receptor was isolated from a woman aged 40-49 years in good health and CMV-seronegative. CDR3 sequence reads: CASSLWTGFEQYF. The CDR3 bases are TGCGCCAGCAGCTTGTGGACAGGGTTCGAGCAGTACTTC.